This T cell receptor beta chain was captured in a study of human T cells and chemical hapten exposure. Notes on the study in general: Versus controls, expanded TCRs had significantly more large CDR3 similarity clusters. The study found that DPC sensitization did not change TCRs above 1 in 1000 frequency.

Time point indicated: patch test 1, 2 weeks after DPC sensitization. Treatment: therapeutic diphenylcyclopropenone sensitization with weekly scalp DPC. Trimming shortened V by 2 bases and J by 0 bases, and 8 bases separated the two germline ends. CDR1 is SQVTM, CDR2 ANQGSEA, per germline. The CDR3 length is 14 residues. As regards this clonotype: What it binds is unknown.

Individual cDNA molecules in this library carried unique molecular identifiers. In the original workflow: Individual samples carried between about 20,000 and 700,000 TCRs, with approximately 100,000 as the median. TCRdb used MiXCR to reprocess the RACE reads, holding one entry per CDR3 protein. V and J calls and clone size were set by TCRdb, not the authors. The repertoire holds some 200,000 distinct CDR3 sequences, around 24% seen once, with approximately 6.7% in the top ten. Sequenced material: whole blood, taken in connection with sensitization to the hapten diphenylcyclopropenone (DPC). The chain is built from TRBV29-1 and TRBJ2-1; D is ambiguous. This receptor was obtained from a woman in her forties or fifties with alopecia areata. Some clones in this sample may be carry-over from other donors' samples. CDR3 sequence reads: CSVEPRSSYNEQFF. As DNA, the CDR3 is TGCAGCGTTGAACCCAGGAGCTCCTACAATGAGCAGTTCTTC.